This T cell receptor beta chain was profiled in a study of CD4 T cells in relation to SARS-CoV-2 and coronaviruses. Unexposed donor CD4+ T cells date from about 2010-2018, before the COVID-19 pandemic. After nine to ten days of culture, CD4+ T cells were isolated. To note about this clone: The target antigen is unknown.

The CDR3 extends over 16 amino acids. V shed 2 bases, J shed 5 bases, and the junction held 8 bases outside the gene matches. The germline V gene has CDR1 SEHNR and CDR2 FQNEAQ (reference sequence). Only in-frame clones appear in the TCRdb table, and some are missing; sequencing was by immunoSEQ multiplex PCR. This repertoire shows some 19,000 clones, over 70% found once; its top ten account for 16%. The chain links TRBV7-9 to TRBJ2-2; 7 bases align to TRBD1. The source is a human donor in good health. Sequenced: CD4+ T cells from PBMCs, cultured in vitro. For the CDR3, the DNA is TGTGCCAGCAGCTTAAGGAGACAGGGCGGGACCGGGGAGCTGTTTTTT. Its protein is CASSLRRQGGTGELFF.